The sequence of this TCR beta chain was determined in a study of cytomegalovirus exposure and HLA in healthy donors. PCR was performed using 60 Vbeta and 13 Jbeta primers. Method: immunoSEQ multiplex PCR; TCRdb's copy keeps in-frame clones and lacks some. The sample has about 120,000 clones, 80% seen once. CDR1 and CDR2 from the germline V gene are MDHEN and SYDVKM. CDR3 length: 17 amino acids. J gave up 2 bases and V 5 bases, and 7 bases lay outside the gene matches. This clone was seen more than once but under ten times. Sequenced input: PBMCs. This rearrangement joins TRBV28 to TRBJ1-6; 9 nucleotides line up with TRBD1. The receptor was derived from a female donor in good health and CMV-seropositive. In DNA, the CDR3 is TGTGCCAGCAGTGCGGGACAGGGAGGGACCTATAATTCACCCCTCCACTTT. It encodes CASSAGQGGTYNSPLHF.